These T cell receptor beta chains were read from a single sample in a study of persistence of HIV-infected CD4 T cells. Their specific antigens are unknown. Assay used: immunoSEQ multiplex PCR; TCRdb lists only in-frame clones, some missing. The top ten hold less than 2% of the sample, which has about 25,000 clones, under 80% seen once. The source material was CD4+ T cells sorted from PBMCs after roughly 20-hour stimulation, sampled from a patient who received antiretroviral therapy. The source is an adult man with HIV who was CMV-seropositive. The CDR3 runs from the conserved cysteine through the conserved F or W. The D gene is left open where the match is weak. Clone sizes are given selectively: once, few, many, or a class where the clone is expanded.

clone_size: NA
j_call: TRBJ2-7
d_call: NA
v_call: TRBV2
cdr3_nt: TGTGCCAGCAGTTCCGATGCGGGGTCCCACGAGCAGTACTTC
cdr3_aa: CASSSDAGSHEQYF

clone_size: NA
j_call: TRBJ1-4
d_call: TRBD1
v_call: TRBV7-2
cdr3_nt: TGTGCCAGCAGCCTTGCGACAGGGAGCTTAAATGAAAAACTGTTTTTT
cdr3_aa: CASSLATGSLNEKLFF

clone_size: once
j_call: TRBJ1-2
d_call: NA
v_call: TRBV30
cdr3_nt: TGTGCCTGGAGTGTACGGAGTGAGGGTAATGGCTACACCTTC
cdr3_aa: CAWSVRSEGNGYTF

clone_size: NA
j_call: TRBJ2-3
d_call: NA
v_call: TRBV7-2
cdr3_nt: TGTGCCAGCAGCTTAGTCTCGGCTAGCGGCACAGATACGCAGTATTTT
cdr3_aa: CASSLVSASGTDTQYF

clone_size: once
j_call: TRBJ2-1
d_call: TRBD1
v_call: TRBV3-1/TRBV3-2
cdr3_nt: TGTGCCAGCAGCCAAGATCATCGCCTGGGGACAGGTCCCGATGGACAGTTCTTC
cdr3_aa: CASSQDHRLGTGPDGQFF

clone_size: few
j_call: TRBJ1-5
d_call: NA
v_call: TRBV5-1
cdr3_nt: TGCGCCAGCAGCTTGGCCGGGGGAGGCAATCAGCCCCAGCATTTT
cdr3_aa: CASSLAGGGNQPQHF

clone_size: medium-sized
j_call: TRBJ1-6
d_call: NA
v_call: TRBV18
cdr3_nt: TGTGCCAGCACAGATCGACAGGCAGATAATTCACCCCTCCACTTT
cdr3_aa: CASTDRQADNSPLHF

clone_size: NA
j_call: TRBJ2-3
d_call: TRBD2
v_call: TRBV5-1
cdr3_nt: TGCGCCAGCAGCAACCCGGGGGGGGCGTTAGATACGCAGTATTTT
cdr3_aa: CASSNPGGALDTQYF

clone_size: NA
j_call: TRBJ2-2
d_call: TRBD2
v_call: TRBV27
cdr3_nt: TGTGCCAGCAGTTTCGTCGGGGGGGTGACCGGGGAGCTGTTTTTT
cdr3_aa: CASSFVGGVTGELFF

clone_size: NA
j_call: TRBJ1-1
d_call: NA
v_call: TRBV5-1
cdr3_nt: TGCGCCAGCAGCTTGGGTCAAACGGGTAACGCTTTCTTT
cdr3_aa: CASSLGQTGNAFF

clone_size: NA
j_call: TRBJ2-3
d_call: NA
v_call: TRBV5-1
cdr3_nt: TGCGCCAGCAGCTTGGATGGCAGGATTAGTACAGATACGCAGTATTTT
cdr3_aa: CASSLDGRISTDTQYF

clone_size: NA
j_call: TRBJ2-2
d_call: TRBD1
v_call: TRBV5-1
cdr3_nt: TGCGCCAGCAGCTTCCAGACAGGGTACACCGGGGAGCTGTTTTTT
cdr3_aa: CASSFQTGYTGELFF

clone_size: NA
j_call: TRBJ2-1
d_call: NA
v_call: TRBV9
cdr3_nt: TGTGCCAGCAGCGTAGCTCTAAATGAGCAGTTCTTC
cdr3_aa: CASSVALNEQFF

clone_size: NA
j_call: TRBJ2-3
d_call: TRBD2
v_call: TRBV18
cdr3_nt: TGTGCCAGCTCACCGAGGGCTAGCGGAGGCCTCACAGATACGCAGTATTTT
cdr3_aa: CASSPRASGGLTDTQYF

clone_size: NA
j_call: TRBJ2-7
d_call: NA
v_call: TRBV6-2/TRBV6-3
cdr3_nt: TGTGCCAGCAGCCCCGGGCACGAGCAGTACTTC
cdr3_aa: CASSPGHEQYF

clone_size: NA
j_call: TRBJ2-3
d_call: NA
v_call: TRBV10-3
cdr3_nt: TGTGCCATCAGTGAGTCGAGACCGGGAATAACAGATACGCAGTATTTT
cdr3_aa: CAISESRPGITDTQYF

clone_size: NA
j_call: TRBJ2-2
d_call: NA
v_call: TRBV5-1
cdr3_nt: TGCGCCAGCAGCTTGGGGCCATTAGTTGGTGGGAACACCGGGGAGCTGTTTTTT
cdr3_aa: CASSLGPLVGGNTGELFF

clone_size: NA
j_call: TRBJ1-2
d_call: TRBD1
v_call: TRBV28
cdr3_nt: TGTGCCAGCAGTCTCGGGGACAGGAACTATGGCTACACCTTC
cdr3_aa: CASSLGDRNYGYTF

clone_size: NA
j_call: TRBJ1-4
d_call: NA
v_call: TRBV9
cdr3_nt: TGTGCCAGCAGCGTAGGGTCGGGGGCCGTTAATGAAAAACTGTTTTTT
cdr3_aa: CASSVGSGAVNEKLFF

clone_size: NA
j_call: TRBJ2-1
d_call: TRBD2
v_call: TRBV19
cdr3_nt: TGTGCCACCAGGACTAGCGGGGTTGAGGCCTACAATGAGCAGTTCTTC
cdr3_aa: CATRTSGVEAYNEQFF

clone_size: NA
j_call: TRBJ1-2
d_call: NA
v_call: TRBV5-1
cdr3_nt: TGCGCCAGCAGCTTGGCGGCAGGGGATGGCTACACCTTC
cdr3_aa: CASSLAAGDGYTF

clone_size: once
j_call: TRBJ2-7
d_call: TRBD1
v_call: TRBV10-2
cdr3_nt: TGCGCCAGCTCAAGGCCGGGACAGGGGAGGCGCGAGCAGTACTTC
cdr3_aa: CASSRPGQGRREQYF

clone_size: NA
j_call: TRBJ1-4
d_call: NA
v_call: TRBV27
cdr3_nt: TGTGCCAGCAGTTTCCAGGGCGCAACTAATGAAAAACTGTTTTTT
cdr3_aa: CASSFQGATNEKLFF

clone_size: NA
j_call: TRBJ2-5
d_call: NA
v_call: TRBV27
cdr3_nt: TGTGCCAGCAGTTTATGGGGGCAAGAGACCCAGTACTTC
cdr3_aa: CASSLWGQETQYF

clone_size: NA
j_call: TRBJ1-5
d_call: NA
v_call: TRBV2
cdr3_nt: TGTGCCAGCACTCTCGAGGGGGGGAATCAGCCCCAGCATTTT
cdr3_aa: CASTLEGGNQPQHF

clone_size: NA
j_call: TRBJ2-3
d_call: NA
v_call: TRBV27
cdr3_nt: TGTGCCAGCAGTTTAAACGTCGCAGATACGCAGTATTTT
cdr3_aa: CASSLNVADTQYF

clone_size: NA
j_call: TRBJ2-7
d_call: TRBD1
v_call: TRBV3-1/TRBV3-2
cdr3_nt: TGTGCCAGCAGCAACCGGGACAGCTACGAGCAGTACTTC
cdr3_aa: CASSNRDSYEQYF

clone_size: few
j_call: TRBJ2-2
d_call: TRBD1
v_call: TRBV5-1
cdr3_nt: TGCGCCAGCAAGGGGACAGGGGCCGGGGAGCTGTTTTTT
cdr3_aa: CASKGTGAGELFF

clone_size: once
j_call: TRBJ2-3
d_call: TRBD2
v_call: TRBV25-1
cdr3_nt: TGTGCCAGCAGTGGGGGACTAGCGGGGGAGGCACGCACAGATACGCAGTATTTT
cdr3_aa: CASSGGLAGEARTDTQYF

clone_size: NA
j_call: TRBJ2-1
d_call: NA
v_call: TRBV6-2/TRBV6-3
cdr3_nt: TGTGCCAGCAGTTACTCGATCCGCAGGGGGGCGCGAAATGAGCAGTTCTTC
cdr3_aa: CASSYSIRRGARNEQFF

clone_size: few
j_call: TRBJ1-3
d_call: NA
v_call: TRBV3-1/TRBV3-2
cdr3_nt: TGTGCCAGCAGCCAAAGATGGGGTAGTGCCAGGGGAATTGGAAACACCATATATTTT
cdr3_aa: CASSQRWGSARGIGNTIYF

clone_size: NA
j_call: TRBJ2-2
d_call: TRBD2
v_call: TRBV10-1
cdr3_nt: TGCGCCAGCAGCCCATCCCGGGGGGGGTCGAACACCGGGGAGCTGTTTTTT
cdr3_aa: CASSPSRGGSNTGELFF

clone_size: NA
j_call: TRBJ1-2
d_call: NA
v_call: TRBV18
cdr3_nt: TGTGCCAGCTCACCACCAAACACAGAGGCCGGCACCTTC
cdr3_aa: CASSPPNTEAGTF

clone_size: few
j_call: TRBJ2-3
d_call: NA
v_call: TRBV18
cdr3_nt: TGTGCCAGCTCACCGCGGCAGGGCCTTTATTTT
cdr3_aa: CASSPRQGLYF

clone_size: NA
j_call: TRBJ1-6
d_call: TRBD1
v_call: TRBV20-1
cdr3_nt: TGCAGTGCTAGTAGACGGACAGGGGTTGGTTCACCCCTCCACTTT
cdr3_aa: CSASRRTGVGSPLHF

clone_size: NA
j_call: TRBJ2-3
d_call: TRBD2
v_call: TRBV7-2
cdr3_nt: TGTGCCAGCAGCTCCATCGGGGTAACTAGCGGGGGGGAAGATACGCAGTATTTT
cdr3_aa: CASSSIGVTSGGEDTQYF

clone_size: NA
j_call: TRBJ2-1
d_call: TRBD1
v_call: TRBV19
cdr3_nt: TGTGCCAGTAGTTTTCGGACAGGGTACAATGAGCAGTTCTTC
cdr3_aa: CASSFRTGYNEQFF

clone_size: NA
j_call: TRBJ2-2
d_call: TRBD1
v_call: TRBV5-1
cdr3_nt: TGCGCCAGCAGCTTGGGGGGACAGGGGACCGGGGAGCTGTTTTTT
cdr3_aa: CASSLGGQGTGELFF

clone_size: NA
j_call: TRBJ1-1
d_call: TRBD1
v_call: TRBV6-5
cdr3_nt: TGTGCCAGCAGTCCTCAGTGGGACAGGGGTGAAGCTTTCTTT
cdr3_aa: CASSPQWDRGEAFF

clone_size: NA
j_call: TRBJ1-5
d_call: TRBD1
v_call: TRBV7-6
cdr3_nt: TGTGCCAGCAGCTTAGTCACAGGGGTGGGCAATCAGCCCCAGCATTTT
cdr3_aa: CASSLVTGVGNQPQHF

clone_size: NA
j_call: TRBJ2-3
d_call: NA
v_call: TRBV7-2
cdr3_nt: TGTGCCAGCAGCTTAGCGGGGGGGACAAGTCGCGATACGCAGTATTTT
cdr3_aa: CASSLAGGTSRDTQYF

clone_size: few
j_call: TRBJ2-2
d_call: NA
v_call: TRBV7-3
cdr3_nt: TGTGCCAGCAGCTCCTCCGGGACGGGGGCCCACACCGGGGAGCTGTTTTTT
cdr3_aa: CASSSSGTGAHTGELFF

clone_size: few
j_call: TRBJ2-2
d_call: NA
v_call: TRBV7-2
cdr3_nt: TGTGCCAGCAGCTTAGGTTGGGCGAGCTCGAACACCGGGGAGCTGTTTTTT
cdr3_aa: CASSLGWASSNTGELFF

clone_size: NA
j_call: TRBJ2-1
d_call: TRBD2
v_call: TRBV6-4
cdr3_nt: TGTGCCAGCAGCAGCGGGACGGCTGGAAATGAGCAGTTCTTC
cdr3_aa: CASSSGTAGNEQFF

clone_size: NA
j_call: TRBJ1-5
d_call: TRBD1
v_call: TRBV28
cdr3_nt: TGTGCCAGCAGTTTGGGACAGCCCAATCAGCCCCAGCATTTT
cdr3_aa: CASSLGQPNQPQHF

clone_size: NA
j_call: TRBJ2-1
d_call: TRBD1
v_call: TRBV28
cdr3_nt: TGTGCCAGCAGTTCACTAACAGGGGGCGCCTACAATGAGCAGTTCTTC
cdr3_aa: CASSSLTGGAYNEQFF

clone_size: NA
j_call: TRBJ2-7
d_call: NA
v_call: TRBV18
cdr3_nt: TGTGCCAGCTCACCACCGTCGTCCTACGAGCAGTACTTC
cdr3_aa: CASSPPSSYEQYF

clone_size: NA
j_call: TRBJ1-4
d_call: TRBD1
v_call: TRBV25-1
cdr3_nt: TGTGCCAGCAGTGCCAAGACAGGGGGCGGGAATAAGAAACTGTTTTTT
cdr3_aa: CASSAKTGGGNKKLFF

clone_size: NA
j_call: TRBJ2-6
d_call: NA
v_call: TRBV6-5
cdr3_nt: TGTGCCAGCGTGTACTCTGGGGCCAACGTCCTGACTTTC
cdr3_aa: CASVYSGANVLTF

clone_size: few
j_call: TRBJ1-5
d_call: NA
v_call: TRBV19
cdr3_nt: TGTGCCAGTGGTCGCGGACAAATTAGCAATCAGCCCCAGCATTTT
cdr3_aa: CASGRGQISNQPQHF

clone_size: NA
j_call: TRBJ2-3
d_call: TRBD2
v_call: TRBV7-9
cdr3_nt: TGTGCCAGCAGTGGACTAGCGGGGGGGCAGGCAGATACGCAGTATTTT
cdr3_aa: CASSGLAGGQADTQYF

clone_size: NA
j_call: TRBJ2-1
d_call: NA
v_call: TRBV9
cdr3_nt: TGTGCCAGCAGCCTCAGGGGGGCAGGGACCAATGAGCAGTTCTTC
cdr3_aa: CASSLRGAGTNEQFF

clone_size: NA
j_call: TRBJ2-1
d_call: NA
v_call: TRBV5-1
cdr3_nt: TGCGCCAGCAGCTCGTACAATGAGCAGTTCTTC
cdr3_aa: CASSSYNEQFF

clone_size: NA
j_call: TRBJ2-3
d_call: TRBD2
v_call: TRBV11-2
cdr3_nt: TGTGCCAGCAGCTTATTGGGGGGGACGAGCACAGATACGCAGTATTTT
cdr3_aa: CASSLLGGTSTDTQYF

clone_size: NA
j_call: TRBJ1-5
d_call: TRBD1
v_call: TRBV29-1
cdr3_nt: TGCAGCGTCGCTGAACAGGGGTCAGATCAGCCCCAGCATTTT
cdr3_aa: CSVAEQGSDQPQHF

clone_size: NA
j_call: TRBJ2-3
d_call: NA
v_call: TRBV6-2/TRBV6-3
cdr3_nt: TGTGCCAGCAGTTGGGGGTTAGATACGCAGTATTTT
cdr3_aa: CASSWGLDTQYF

clone_size: NA
j_call: TRBJ1-3
d_call: NA
v_call: TRBV7-9
cdr3_nt: TGTGCCAGCAGCTTCGAGCCTTACTCTGGAAACACCATATATTTT
cdr3_aa: CASSFEPYSGNTIYF

clone_size: NA
j_call: TRBJ2-5
d_call: NA
v_call: TRBV10-1
cdr3_nt: TGCGCCAGCAGTGAGTCGGGAAGGGGGGGCCGAGAGACCCAGTACTTC
cdr3_aa: CASSESGRGGRETQYF

clone_size: NA
j_call: TRBJ1-4
d_call: NA
v_call: TRBV15
cdr3_nt: TGTGCCACCAGACTACAGCCAATTAATGAAAAACTGTTTTTT
cdr3_aa: CATRLQPINEKLFF